These 20 T cell receptor beta chains were all obtained from the same sample, sequenced in a study of blood T cell repertoires in COVID-19. Only in-frame clones appear in the TCRdb table, and some are missing; sequencing was by immunoSEQ multiplex PCR. The sample records 400,000 to 500,000 clones, 70% to 90% being singletons. The sequenced sample was PBMCs or T cells enriched from blood (not recorded which). The receptors originated from a woman between 18 and 29 years old who had been exposed to COVID-19.

CDR3 loop: CATSRDWSGMGNTIYF. CDR3 in DNA: TGTGCCACCAGCAGAGATTGGTCCGGGATGGGAAACACCATATATTTT. J is TRBJ1-3 and V is TRBV15, with unresolved D. This CDR3 comprises 16 residues. Between the trimmed V and J ends, which lost 0 bases and 4 bases, there was a span of 13 bases. CDR1 and CDR2 (germline): LNHNV, YYDKDF (reference sequence).

This clone was counted a single time. Other DNA variants within this sample encode the same CDR3. The chain carries TRBV9 and TRBJ1-5; D remains unclear. Germline CDR1 reads SGDLS; CDR2 reads YYNGEE. The CDR3 length is 15 residues. Trimming cost V 0 bases and J 3 bases, with 10 bases left between them. CDR3 loop: CASSVGSGINQPQHF. In DNA, the CDR3 is TGTGCCAGCAGCGTAGGATCGGGGATCAATCAGCCCCAGCATTTT.

The chain employs TRBV6-5 and TRBJ1-3; no firm D call. The V gene's germline CDR1 is MNHEY and CDR2 SVGAGI. Trimming stripped 8 bases from V and 0 bases from J, with 8 bases between. CDR3 length equals 13 residues. The CDR3 loop reads CASFPGSGNTIYF. The CDR3 DNA reads as TGTGCCAGCTTCCCAGGCTCTGGAAACACCATATATTTT.

The chain is built from TRBV2 and TRBJ1-1, with D possibly matching TRBD1 (6 bases). The CDR3 sequence is 18 residues long. V shed 4 bases and J shed 4 bases, with 25 bases lying between them. Germline CDR1 SNHLY, CDR2 FYNNEI. Here the CDR3 reads CASSGPGGGGSTGTEAFF. CDR3 sequence (DNA): TGTGCCAGCAGTGGGCCCGGGGGAGGGGGATCCACAGGCACTGAAGCTTTCTTT.

The gene calls are TRBV14 and TRBJ1-6; D uncertain. CDR3 length equals 14 residues. V was shortened by 3 bases and J by 8 bases, with 11 bases between the two germline ends. Germline CDR1 is SGHDN and CDR2 is FVKESK. The CDR3 spells CASSHLEVHSPLHF. CDR3 bases: TGTGCCAGCAGCCACCTCGAGGTCCATTCACCCCTCCACTTT.

The CDR3 sequence: CASNPGGPNTGELFF. CDR3 DNA sequence: TGTGCCAGCAACCCAGGGGGCCCGAACACCGGGGAGCTGTTTTTT. The chain has TRBV9 and TRBJ2-2; 8 positions agree with TRBD1. With V trimmed by 6 bases and J by 0 bases, 4 bases remained unmatched. The V gene's germline CDR1 is SGDLS and CDR2 YYNGEE. There are 15 residues in the CDR3.

This chain joins TRBV28 and TRBJ1-6; 7 bases match TRBD1. This CDR3 region has 16 residues. Trimming removed 3 bases from V and 6 bases from J; junction bases left unmatched: 8. Germline CDR1 is MDHEN and CDR2 is SYDVKM. For the CDR3, the DNA is TGTGCCAGCAGTTTGGGTGACAGGGTGGCTAATTCACCCCTCCACTTT. Translation: CASSLGDRVANSPLHF.

This rearrangement joins TRBV13 to TRBJ1-2; maybe TRBD1 (5 bases). The CDR3 loop spans 15 amino acids. The germline V gene encodes CDR1 PRHDT and CDR2 FYEKMQ (reference sequence). The V gene lost 2 bases and the J gene lost 3 bases, with 13 bases spanning the gap. CDR3 protein: CASSLWSGEDYGYTF. The CDR3 nucleotides read TGTGCCAGCAGCTTATGGTCGGGGGAGGACTATGGCTACACCTTC.

The V call is TRBV28, the J call TRBJ1-5; tentative D call: TRBD1 (5 bases). Trimming took 8 bases from V and 0 from J, leaving 14 bases between them. This CDR3 contains 15 residues. Looked up from germline, CDR1 is MDHEN and CDR2 is SYDVKM. The CDR3 DNA reads as TGTGCCAGCTTCACAGGTGCCTATAGCAATCAGCCCCAGCATTTT. Residues: CASFTGAYSNQPQHF.

The chain carries TRBV5-1 and TRBJ2-1; 10 nucleotides line up with TRBD2. Germline values: CDR1 SGHRS, CDR2 YFSETQ. Trimming took 4 bases from V and 2 from J; bases not matched to a gene: 3. This CDR3 comprises 15 residues. CDR3: CASSRGLATYNEQFF. CDR3 coding DNA: TGCGCCAGCAGCAGGGGACTAGCGACCTACAATGAGCAGTTCTTC. Using reference TRBV5-1 and TRBJ2-1 for the parts outside the CDR3, the full variable domain is KAGVTQTPRYLIKTRGQQVTLSCSPISGHRSVSWYQQTPGQGLQFLFEYFSETQRNKGNFPGRFSGRQFSNSRSEMNVSTLELGDSALYLCASSRGLATYNEQFFGPGTRLTVL.

This sequence joins TRBV5-4 and TRBJ2-7; D unclear. With 0 bases removed from V and 2 bases from J, the gap between germline ends came to 18 bases. Germline values: CDR1 SGHNT, CDR2 YYREEE (reference sequence). The CDR3 is made up of 17 amino acids. CDR3 in amino acids: CASSLGVGASFTYEQYF. The CDR3 DNA reads as TGTGCCAGCAGCTTGGGGGTGGGCGCATCTTTTACCTACGAGCAGTACTTC.

Here the CDR3 reads CASSQVKSGGVDSPLHF. CDR3 coding DNA: TGCGCCAGCAGCCAAGTTAAATCAGGGGGCGTAGATTCACCCCTCCACTTT. The chain employs TRBV4-3 and TRBJ1-6; 8 bases are a match to TRBD1. Losses at the gene ends were 1 base for V and 8 bases for J; bases not matched to a gene: 10. Germline CDR1 and CDR2: LGHNA and YSLEER. The CDR3 has 17 amino acids.

The CDR3 sequence is CASSPLAGPGANYGYTF. The CDR3 DNA is TGTGCCAGCAGCCCCCTTGCAGGGCCGGGAGCTAACTATGGCTACACCTTC. The chain employs TRBV3-1 (or the pseudogene TRBV3-2) and TRBJ1-2; D perhaps matches TRBD1 (5 bases). V gave up 4 bases and J gave up 0 bases, with 18 bases separating them. Germline CDR1 LGHDT, CDR2 YNNKEL (reference sequence). The CDR3 is 17 amino acids.

V is TRBV21-1 and J is TRBJ2-3; TRBD1 is the table's D call, not checked against the DNA. TRBV21-1 is a pseudogene segment. This CDR3 region has 15 residues. This CDR3 is CASSKAGTGGDTQYF. The CDR3 DNA reads as TGTGCCAGCAGCAAAGCGGGGACAGGAGGAGATACGCAGTATTTT.

This chain joins TRBV11-2 and TRBJ2-7, with 8 bases identical to TRBD1. Per germline, CDR1 SGHAT and CDR2 FQNNGV. Losses at the gene ends were 1 base for V and 2 bases for J; bases not matched to a gene: 10. This CDR3 region has 17 residues. DNA of the CDR3: TGTGCCAGCAGCTTAGGGCCCCCCGGGACAGGCCCCTACGAGCAGTACTTC. This translates into CASSLGPPGTGPYEQYF. The entire variable domain, with the rest obtained from reference TRBV11-2 and TRBJ2-7, is as follows: EAGVAQSPRYKIIEKRQSVAFWCNPISGHATLYWYQQILGQGPKLLIQFQNNGVVDDSQLPKDRFSAERLKGVDSTLKIQPAKLEDSAVYLCASSLGPPGTGPYEQYFGPGTRLTVT.

The rearrangement joins TRBV5-8 to TRBJ2-2; D is unclear. Trimming cost V 4 bases and J 3 bases, with 4 bases left between them. This CDR3 has 12 residues. The germline V gene encodes CDR1 SGHTS and CDR2 YDEGEE. This CDR3 is CASSTHTGELFF. The CDR3 DNA sequence: TGTGCCAGCAGCACTCACACCGGGGAGCTGTTTTTT.

This sequence joins TRBV4-3 and TRBJ2-7, with D possibly being TRBD1 (6 bases). The CDR3 loop spans 14 amino acids. In germline, CDR1 is LGHNA, CDR2 YSLEER. Trimming left V 2 bases short and J 7 bases short, with 15 bases between. The CDR3 spells CASSQNRVVGEQYF. The CDR3 nucleotides are TGCGCCAGCAGCCAAAACAGGGTGGTGGGGGAGCAGTACTTC.

This clone has just one count. The CDR3, as DNA: TGTGCCAGCAGCCAAGCCCTTTGGACTAGTAGCTACGAGCAGTACTTC. Translated: CASSQALWTSSYEQYF. The chain is built from TRBV4-2 and TRBJ2-7; TRBD2 aligns across 7 bases. CDR1 LGHNA and CDR2 YNFKEQ come from the germline V gene. V was pared by 1 base and J by 3 bases, with 9 bases of the junction left unmatched. The CDR3 length is 16 residues.

The J gene is TRBJ1-5, the V gene TRBV2; D is uncertain. Deletions cut 5 bases from V and 2 bases from J, with 10 bases between. The germline V gene has CDR1 SNHLY and CDR2 FYNNEI. This CDR3 comprises 14 residues. For the CDR3, the DNA is TGTGCCAGCAGTTCAGCAGGCCGCAATCAGCCCCAGCATTTT. Amino acid sequence: CASSSAGRNQPQHF.

The CDR3 DNA is TGTGCCAGCAGACAAGGACAGGGCCTCGAGCAGTACTTC. Translation: CASRQGQGLEQYF. The rearrangement joins TRBV28 to TRBJ2-7; 8 nucleotides align to TRBD1. V dropped 6 bases and J dropped 6; count of bases not matched to a gene: 7. The CDR3 contains 13 residues. CDR1 is MDHEN and CDR2 is SYDVKM in the germline V gene.